The 9 T cell receptor beta chains in this list originate from one sample, sequenced in a study of vaccination effects on CD4 cells after COVID-19. In the ViraFEST assay, antigen-specific CD4+ clonotypes were identified by expansion after peptide-pool stimulation. Culturing for 9 to 10 days preceded CD4+ T cell isolation. What these receptors recognize is not known. Assay used: immunoSEQ multiplex PCR; TCRdb lists only in-frame clones, some missing. The data hold approximately 30,000 clones, with about 72% observed a single time. The sample here was CD4+ T cells from PBMCs cultured with HCoV-229E spike peptides, taken before COVID-19 vaccination. These receptors all stem from a human donor who received a COVID-19 vaccine.

The CDR3 nucleotides read TGTGCCAGCTTCCGGGACAGGATCGACAATGAGCAGTTCTTC. Translating gives CASFRDRIDNEQFF. The chain recombines TRBV18 with TRBJ2-1; 8 bases are a match to TRBD1. CDR1 is KGHSH and CDR2 is LQKENI in the germline V gene. The ends lost 7 bases at V and 5 bases at J; junction bases unmatched: 7. The CDR3 is 14 amino acids.

This chain uses TRBV4-1 with TRBJ1-4; TRBD1 is a possible D gene (5 bases). This CDR3 spans 14 amino acids. The germline gives CDR1 MGHRA, CDR2 YSYEKL. V lost 6 bases and J lost 6, with 14 bases in between. In DNA form, the CDR3 reads TGCGCCAGCAGGACTTACGGGACGGATGAAAAACTGTTTTTT. Translated: CASRTYGTDEKLFF.

CDR3 amino acids: CASSLAGWGNEQFF. The CDR3 DNA sequence: TGTGCCAGCAGTCTAGCGGGATGGGGCAATGAGCAGTTCTTC. This sequence joins TRBV6-4 and TRBJ2-1; 9 nucleotides align to TRBD2. V lost 5 bases, J lost 6 bases, and 5 bases stayed unmatched. CDR3 length: 14 amino acids. Germline lookup yields CDR1 MRHNA and CDR2 SNTAGT.

This chain connects TRBV10-2 to TRBJ2-3; D might be TRBD2 (5 bases). This CDR3 contains 16 residues. Germline CDR1 reads WSHSY; CDR2 reads SAAADI. V lost 3 bases to trimming and J lost 3 bases, with 16 bases between them. DNA of the CDR3: TGCGCCAGCAGTGAAAGGAGACTACACAAGACAGATACGCAGTATTTT. Encoded protein: CASSERRLHKTDTQYF.

The chain carries TRBV7-9 and TRBJ1-2, with 7 bases that match TRBD1. With 5 bases clipped from V and 1 base from J, the junction kept 4 bases outside the gene matches. The CDR3 contains 14 residues. Germline V gives CDR1 SEHNR, CDR2 FQNEAQ (reference sequence). The CDR3, as DNA: TGTGCCAGCAGCATGGACAGGCTTAACTATGGCTACACCTTC. Its translation is CASSMDRLNYGYTF.

This clone was observed a handful of times. The chain combines TRBV3-1 (or the pseudogene TRBV3-2) with TRBJ1-5, with a tentative D call TRBD1 (5 bases). CDR3 length: 16 amino acids. With 1 base removed from V and 1 base from J, the gap between germline ends came to 11 bases. The germline gives CDR1 LGHDT, CDR2 YNNKEL (reference sequence). The DNA for the CDR3 is TGTGCCAGCAGCCAAGCAGGAGGGGTGAGCAATCAGCCCCAGCATTTT. Protein sequence: CASSQAGGVSNQPQHF.

The table lists this clone with a few counts. The J gene is TRBJ1-2, the V gene TRBV9; D not certain. The CDR3 covers 15 residues. Trimming cost V 0 bases and J 3 bases, with 12 bases left between them. The germline CDR1 and CDR2 sequences are SGDLS and YYNGEE. The CDR3 DNA follows: TGTGCCAGCAGCGTAGGTCTGTGGGGAGACTATGGCTACACCTTC. Translating gives CASSVGLWGDYGYTF.

CDR3 in amino acids: CASCSGAGYGYTF. The DNA of the CDR3 is TGTGCCAGCTGCTCCGGGGCGGGCTATGGCTACACCTTC. The chain is built from TRBV25-1 and TRBJ1-2, with D tentatively TRBD1 (5 bases). The germline CDR1 and CDR2 sequences are MGHDK and SYGVNS. CDR3 length equals 13 residues. The V gene lost 8 bases and the J gene lost 4 bases, with 14 bases spanning the gap.

Here the CDR3 reads CASSFSSLNEAFF. The CDR3 DNA reads TGCGCCAGCAGCTTTTCCAGTCTCAATGAAGCTTTCTTT. The V gene is TRBV5-1, the J gene TRBJ1-1; unclear D gene. CDR3 size: 13 residues. Trimming took off 2 bases at V and 7 bases at J, with 12 bases between the two ends. CDR1 and CDR2 from the germline V gene are SGHRS and YFSETQ.